The sequence of this T cell receptor beta chain was determined in a study of cytomegalovirus exposure and HLA in healthy donors. General study results and limits: Cytomegalovirus status was reportedly diagnosed by the classifier with high specificity and sensitivity. A subsequent analysis found that TCR clusters from the first cohort also tended to co-occur in the 90 to 150 validation repertoires, with about 95% of cluster scores above 0.

The V and J ends lost 3 bases and 0 bases, in that order; junction bases with no gene match: 10. The germline V gene has CDR1 MNHNS and CDR2 SASEGT. The CDR3 contains 20 residues. Regarding this clone: Its antigen is not known.

Repertoires were generated with immunoSEQ multiplex PCR, while TCRdb's copy carries only in-frame clones and drops some. The table includes roughly 260,000 clones, roughly 90% detected once. The sequencing input was PBMCs. This TCR came from a woman between 18 and 29 years old in good health and CMV-seronegative. The gene calls are TRBV6-1 and TRBJ2-1, with 14 bases aligning to TRBD2. The CDR3 region has the DNA TGTGCCAGCAGTGATCTCACCGGGACTAGCGGGAGAAACTCCTACAATGAGCAGTTCTTC. It yields the protein CASSDLTGTSGRNSYNEQFF.